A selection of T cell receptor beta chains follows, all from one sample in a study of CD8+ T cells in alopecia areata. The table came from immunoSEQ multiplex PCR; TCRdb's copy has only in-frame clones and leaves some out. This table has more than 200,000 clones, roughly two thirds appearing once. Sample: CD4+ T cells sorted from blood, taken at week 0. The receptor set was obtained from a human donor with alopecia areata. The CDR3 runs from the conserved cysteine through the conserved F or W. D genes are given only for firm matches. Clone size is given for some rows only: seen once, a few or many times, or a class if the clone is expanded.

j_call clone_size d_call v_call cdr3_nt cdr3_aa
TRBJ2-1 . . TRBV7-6 TGTGCCAGCAGCTTAGCTTGGCAAAGCTCCTACAATGAGCAGTTCTTC CASSLAWQSSYNEQFF
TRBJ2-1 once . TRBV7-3 TGTGCCAGCAGCGAAGGGTATGAGCAGTTCTTC CASSEGYEQFF
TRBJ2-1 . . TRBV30 TGTGCCTGGAGTAGGGGTGGCAATGAGCAGTTCTTC CAWSRGGNEQFF
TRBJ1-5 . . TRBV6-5 TGTGCCAGCAGTGAATCGGGCCAGATTCAGCCCCAGCATTTT CASSESGQIQPQHF
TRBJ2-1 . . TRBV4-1 TGCGCCAGCAGCCAAGCCTGGATAGGTGTACAGGATGCGTTCTTC CASSQAWIGVQDAFF
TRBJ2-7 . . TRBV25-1 TGTGCCAGCGCGCGCCTGTACGAGCAGTACTTC CASARLYEQYF
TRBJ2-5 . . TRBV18 TGTGCCAGCTCACCACCCTCCCAAGAGACCCAGTACTTC CASSPPSQETQYF
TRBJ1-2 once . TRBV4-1 TGCGCCAGCAGCCAAGATTATGGGCTTGGCTACACCTTC CASSQDYGLGYTF
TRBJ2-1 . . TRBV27 TGTGCCAGCAGTTTCGGGACACCCTACAATGAGCAGTTCTTC CASSFGTPYNEQFF
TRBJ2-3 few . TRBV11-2 TGTGCCAGCGTTCCACGGGGTTCCACAGATACGCAGTATTTT CASVPRGSTDTQYF
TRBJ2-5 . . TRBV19 TGTGCCAGTAGTTCTCAGTGGACCCAGTACTTC CASSSQWTQYF
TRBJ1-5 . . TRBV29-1 TGCAGCGTTGATCTGGGGGGAAATCAGCCCCAGCATTTT CSVDLGGNQPQHF
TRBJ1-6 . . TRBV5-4 TGTGCCAGCAGCTTGGTGGCAGGGTCAGGTTCACCCCTCCACTTT CASSLVAGSGSPLHF
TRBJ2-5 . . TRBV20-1 TGCGGTCAAGGGGGGGGAGAGACCCAGTACTTC CGQGGGETQYF
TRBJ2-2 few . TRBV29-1 TGCAGCGCCCAGAGGGGAACGAACACCGGGGAGCTGTTTTTT CSAQRGTNTGELFF
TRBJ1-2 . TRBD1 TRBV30 TGTGCCTGGACAGGGGGTTGGGGCTACACCTTC CAWTGGWGYTF
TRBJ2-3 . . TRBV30 TGTGCCTGGAGAAGGGGATCCACAGATACGCAGTATTTT CAWRRGSTDTQYF
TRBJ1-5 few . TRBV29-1 TGCAGCGTTCTATTCAGTGGTAGCAATCAGCCCCAGCATTTT CSVLFSGSNQPQHF
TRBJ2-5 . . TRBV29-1 TGCAGCGTTGCAGGACAGCAAGAGACCCAGTACTTC CSVAGQQETQYF
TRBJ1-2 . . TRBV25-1 TGTGCCAGCAGTGCGACGGCGATCTATGGCTACACCTTC CASSATAIYGYTF
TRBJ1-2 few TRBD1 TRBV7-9 TGTGCCAGCAGCCCAGACAGGGGGCAGGGCTACACCTTC CASSPDRGQGYTF
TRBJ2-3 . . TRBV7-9 TGTGCCAGCAGCCCGGACGGGGGGCGGGCAGATACGCAGTATTTT CASSPDGGRADTQYF
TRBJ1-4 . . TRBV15 TGTGCCACCAGCAGAGTGGAGGAAAAACTGTTTTTT CATSRVEEKLFF
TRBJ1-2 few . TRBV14 TGTGCCAGCAGCCAAAGGGGAGGTAACAACAACTATGGCTACACCTTC CASSQRGGNNNYGYTF
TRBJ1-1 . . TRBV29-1 TGCAGCGTAGCCCCCGGGGCCCTGGCGGCTTTCTTT CSVAPGALAAFF
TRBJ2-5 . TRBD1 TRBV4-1 TGCGCCAGCAGCCAAGATACGCAGGGGGTAGGAGAGACCCAGTACTTC CASSQDTQGVGETQYF
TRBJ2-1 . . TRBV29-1 TGCAGCTCCTCAAACGGGGTGACTGAGCAGTTCTTC CSSSNGVTEQFF
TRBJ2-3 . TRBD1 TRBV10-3 TGTGCCACAGGACAGGGGAGAGATACGCAGTATTTT CATGQGRDTQYF
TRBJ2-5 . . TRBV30 TGTGCCTGGAGTGTCCAGGGGGGTGCTCAAGAGACCCAGTACTTC CAWSVQGGAQETQYF
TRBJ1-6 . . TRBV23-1 TGCGCCAGCAGTCAACCTATCCAGGCCGGCACTAATTCACCCCTCCACTTT CASSQPIQAGTNSPLHF
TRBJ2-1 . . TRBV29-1 TGCAGCGCGGGGACCGGGGGATACAATGAGCAGTTCTTC CSAGTGGYNEQFF
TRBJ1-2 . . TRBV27 TGTGCCAGCAGCCAGCGACAGAGCCACTATGGCTACACCTTC CASSQRQSHYGYTF
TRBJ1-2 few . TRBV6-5 TGTGCCAGCAGTTCGAGACAGGTGGATGGCTACACCTTC CASSSRQVDGYTF
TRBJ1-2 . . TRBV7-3 TGTGCCAGCAGCCCAACAGGGAAGTACAGCTATGGCTACACCTTC CASSPTGKYSYGYTF
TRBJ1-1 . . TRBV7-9 TGTGCCAGCAGCTCAATCCGACAGACTGAAGCTTTCTTT CASSSIRQTEAFF
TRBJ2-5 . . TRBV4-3 TGCGCCAGCAGCCCGGGTCTCTTCGGGGAGACCCAGTACTTC CASSPGLFGETQYF
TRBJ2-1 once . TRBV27 TGTGCCAGCAGTCGGACAAGCTCCTACAATGAGCAGTTCTTC CASSRTSSYNEQFF
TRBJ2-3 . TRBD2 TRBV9 TGTGCCAGCAGCGGGACTAGCTTAGATACGCAGTATTTT CASSGTSLDTQYF
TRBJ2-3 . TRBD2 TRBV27 TGTGCCAGCAGTTTCACTAGCGGCCGAGTCACAGATACGCAGTATTTT CASSFTSGRVTDTQYF
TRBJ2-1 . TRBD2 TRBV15 TGTGCCACCAGCCGACTGGGACTAGCGGGGGCCTACAATGAGCAGTTCTTC CATSRLGLAGAYNEQFF
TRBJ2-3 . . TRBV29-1 TGCAGCGTGAGAGGGTTGGGTACAGATACGCAGTATTTT CSVRGLGTDTQYF
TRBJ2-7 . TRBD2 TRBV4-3 TGCGCCAGCAGCCAAGGCAGGGCTAGCGGAATCTACGAGCAGTACTTC CASSQGRASGIYEQYF
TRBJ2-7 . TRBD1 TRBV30 TGTGCCTGGAGTGTACTGGGACAGGGGTTCTACGAGCAGTACTTC CAWSVLGQGFYEQYF
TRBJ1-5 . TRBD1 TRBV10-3 TGTGCCACACAGGCCCAGGGGGGCAATCAGCCCCAGCATTTT CATQAQGGNQPQHF
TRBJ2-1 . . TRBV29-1 TGCAGCGCCCCTGGATGGCTGAACTCCTACAATGAGCAGTTCTTC CSAPGWLNSYNEQFF
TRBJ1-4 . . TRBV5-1 TGCGCCAGCAGCTTGCAGGGCACGGATGAAAAACTGTTTTTT CASSLQGTDEKLFF
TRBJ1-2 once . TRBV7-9 TGTGCCAGCAGCTTTGAGGGGAGAGGCTACACCTTC CASSFEGRGYTF
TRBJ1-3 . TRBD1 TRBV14 TGTGCCAGCAGCCGTTATATACCACAGGGGTATCGGGACAACTCTGGAAACACCATATATTTT CASSRYIPQGYRDNSGNTIYF
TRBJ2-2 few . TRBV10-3 TGTGCCATCAGGCAGGGCTCGAACACCGGGGAGCTGTTTTTT CAIRQGSNTGELFF
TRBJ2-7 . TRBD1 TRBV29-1 TGCAGCGCGGGACAGGGAGAAGGCGAGCAGTACTTC CSAGQGEGEQYF
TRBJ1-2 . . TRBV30 TGTGCCTGCTCTTCGAGGTCGGGCTATGGCTACACCTTC CACSSRSGYGYTF
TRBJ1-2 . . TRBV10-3 TGTGCCATCCAGCATGGGGAGCAGGGCTATGGCTACACCTTC CAIQHGEQGYGYTF
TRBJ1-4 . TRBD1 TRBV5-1 TGCGCCAGCAGCTTGGGGGACAGGAATGAAAAACTGTTTTTT CASSLGDRNEKLFF
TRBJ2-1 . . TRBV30 TGTGCCCCTAATGAGCAGTTCTTC CAPNEQFF
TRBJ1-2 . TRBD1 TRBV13 TGTGCCAGCAGTCCGGGACAGGGAAGAGATGGCTACACCTTC CASSPGQGRDGYTF
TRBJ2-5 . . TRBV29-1 TGCAGCGTCCCCCGGGGGGCAGGAGAGACCCAGTACTTC CSVPRGAGETQYF
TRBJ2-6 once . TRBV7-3 TGTGCCAGCAGCCCAAGGACAAGTGGGGCCAACGTCCTGACTTTC CASSPRTSGANVLTF
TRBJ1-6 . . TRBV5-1 TGCGCCAGCAGCTTGGCCGCGTTATCCTCACCCCTCCACTTT CASSLAALSSPLHF
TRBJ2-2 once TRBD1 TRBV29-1 TGCAGCGTCACGGACAGGGGAAACACCGGGGAGCTGTTTTTT CSVTDRGNTGELFF
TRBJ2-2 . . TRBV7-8 TGTGCCAGCAGCACGTCCAAAAACACCGGGGAGCTGTTTTTT CASSTSKNTGELFF